Listed here are 5 T cell receptor beta chains from one sample, sequenced in a study of blood T cells in healthy people across ages. Primed by a sample-barcoded 5' primer and a J-beta primer mix, a second PCR proceeded for 7 to 11 cycles. TCRdb re-analysed the 5' RACE reads in MiXCR, keeping a single row per CDR3 protein. Found here are about 320,000 distinct CDR3 sequences, roughly 29% of them singletons; the top ten hold around 29%. The sequenced sample consisted of blood. The receptors were gathered from a woman in her 70s in good health.

This clonotype was counted between two and nine times. This chain links TRBV7-2 with TRBJ2-5; D unclear. V was pared by 5 bases and J by 5 bases, with 15 bases between. CDR3 length: 14 residues. Germline-derived CDR1 and CDR2 are SGHTA and FQGNSA. CDR3 amino acids: CASSLFERRETQYF. The CDR3 DNA reads as TGTGCCAGCAGCCTGTTCGAAAGGCGGGAGACCCAGTACTTC.

This clonotype showed up just a few times. The chain couples TRBV28 to TRBJ2-1; 13 nucleotides line up with TRBD2. V shed 7 bases and J 4 bases; nucleotides not matched to a gene: 4. The germline CDR1 and CDR2 sequences are MDHEN and SYDVKM. The CDR3 sequence is 15 residues long. The CDR3 DNA reads TGTGCCAGCACCCTGACTAGCGGGAGGTACAATGAGCAGTTCTTC. Protein sequence: CASTLTSGRYNEQFF.

The chain carries TRBV4-2 and TRBJ1-1; weak D call: TRBD1 (5 bases). Germline CDR1 is LGHNA and CDR2 is YNFKEQ. The V end lost 2 bases, the J end lost 1 base, and 8 bases lay between the germline ends. The CDR3 is 14 amino acids. As DNA, the CDR3 is TGTGCCAGCAGCCAAACCGGACAGAACACTGAAGCTTTCTTT. Protein product: CASSQTGQNTEAFF.

This clonotype was detected only a few times. CDR3 region: CASSQEVLAGSSYNEQFF. The CDR3 nucleotides read TGTGCCAGCAGCCAAGAAGTGCTAGCGGGATCGTCCTACAATGAGCAGTTCTTC. This chain connects TRBV14 to TRBJ2-1, with 9 bases aligning to TRBD2. CDR1 SGHDN and CDR2 FVKESK come from the germline V gene. V lost 0 bases to trimming and J lost 1 base; unmatched junction nucleotides: 7. The CDR3 sequence is 18 residues long.

This clonotype was observed many times. The gene calls are TRBV20-1 and TRBJ2-1, with D possibly matching TRBD2 (5 bases). V was cut by 0 bases and J by 5 bases, with 14 bases left in between. CDR1 is DFQATT and CDR2 is SNEGSKA in the germline V gene (reference sequence). The CDR3 has 15 residues. CDR3 sequence (DNA): TGCAGTGCTAGAGAACTCACTAGTCTCGACAATGAGCAGTTCTTC. Translation: CSARELTSLDNEQFF.